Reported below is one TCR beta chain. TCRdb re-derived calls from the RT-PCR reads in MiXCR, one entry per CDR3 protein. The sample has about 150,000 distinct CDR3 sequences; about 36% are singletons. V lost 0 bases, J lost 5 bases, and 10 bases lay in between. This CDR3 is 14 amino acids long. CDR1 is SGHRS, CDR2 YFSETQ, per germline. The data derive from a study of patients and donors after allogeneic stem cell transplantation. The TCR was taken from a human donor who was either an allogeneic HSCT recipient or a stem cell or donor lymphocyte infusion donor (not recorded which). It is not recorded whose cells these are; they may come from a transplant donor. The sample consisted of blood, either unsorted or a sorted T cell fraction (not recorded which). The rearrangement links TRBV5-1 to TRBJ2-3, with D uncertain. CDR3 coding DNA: TGCGCCAGCAGCTTGGGGGCTAGTAAAGATACGCAGTATTTT. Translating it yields CASSLGASKDTQYF.